Listed here is a single TCR beta chain. Per the original methods: Nucleated cell number was recorded as an estimate derived from reference gene primer amplification. The method was immunoSEQ multiplex PCR; TCRdb's version includes in-frame clones alone and lacks a portion of them. V and J calls and clone size follow that table, whereas D and trimming were derived from the DNA. This sample has roughly 200,000 clones, with 80% to 85% found just once. The CDR3 runs 15 residues. V was pared by 6 bases and J by 1 base, with 15 bases between. Germline V gene lookup returns CDR1 SGHAT and CDR2 FQDESV (reference sequence). This entry is derived from a study of blood T cell repertoires in COVID-19. Study at large: Samples representing acute and convalescent COVID-19 were sourced from the United States, Italy and Spain. PBMCs, B-cell-depleted T cells, or T cells were the source of the cDNA or gDNA that made up the material.

The sequenced material came from peripheral blood. The sequence came from a man aged 45-65 years with active or convalescent COVID-19. The genes are TRBV11-1 and TRBJ1-1; a weak D match, TRBD1 (6 bases). DNA of the CDR3: TGTGCCAGCAGAACCCACAGGGAAGGGAACACTGAAGCTTTCTTT. It codes for CASRTHREGNTEAFF.